Sequencing of this T cell receptor (beta chain) was carried out in a study of shared clonotypes between healthy human individuals. Study as a whole: With ages of 18 to 49, the donors were a couple of women and a few men.

Remarks on this clone: Its cognate antigen is unknown.

Using immunoSEQ multiplex PCR, the repertoire was profiled, and TCRdb retains in-frame clones only, with some absent. Among about 470,000 clones listed, 79% were seen once. Regarding the study as a whole: Only blood was sampled; tissue repertoires likely differ.

Specimen: PBMCs. The TCR comes from a woman aged 40 to 55 in good health. Some clones in this sample may be carry-over from other donors' samples.

Here the CDR3 reads CASKREASYEQYF. For the CDR3, the DNA is TGTGCCAGCAAGCGGGAGGCCTCCTACGAGCAGTACTTC. The J gene is TRBJ2-7, the V gene TRBV6-5; 9 bases line up with TRBD2. The trim removed 7 bases at V and 0 bases at J, leaving 1 base unmatched. The CDR3 covers 13 residues. Germline CDR1 reads MNHEY; CDR2 reads SVGAGI.